The 10 T cell receptor beta chains reported below all come from one sample, sequenced in a study of spatial heterogeneity in lung cancer. Study results and limitations: Expanded alpha and beta TCR counts within tumors tracked tumor mutation counts.

Time point reported: sample taken at primary tumor resection. TCRdb used MiXCR to reprocess the 5' RACE reads, holding one entry per CDR3 protein. The sample yields fewer than 5,000 distinct CDR3 sequences, approximately 6% seen once. For these TCRs, the target antigens are not known. This specimen was lung tumor tissue, taken at surgery. The receptors originated from a male donor with early-stage non-small cell lung cancer.

CDR3 bases: TGTGCCAGCAGCTTAGCGGCGGGACCGTACAATGAGCAGTTCTTC. It is translated as CASSLAAGPYNEQFF. J is TRBJ2-1 and V is TRBV7-2; tentatively, D is TRBD2 (6 bases). The CDR3 contains 15 residues. CDR1 is SGHTA, CDR2 FQGNSA, per germline. V dropped 0 bases and J dropped 4 bases, with 10 bases sitting between them.

Judged by abundance, this clonotype is medium-sized. This chain uses TRBV29-1 with TRBJ2-7; D might be TRBD1 or TRBD2, each matching 6 bases. Trimming pared 6 bases from V and 6 bases from J, leaving 18 bases between. CDR1 is SQVTM, CDR2 ANQGSEA, per germline. The CDR3 is made up of 13 amino acids. The CDR3 region has the DNA TGCAGCGTATCACACGGGGGCAACCGCGAGCAGTACTTC. Amino acids: CSVSHGGNREQYF.

This clonotype has a count of ten or more. DNA for the CDR3: TGTGCCAGCAGCCTCGGACTACCCCCTGTCAATGAGCAGTTCTTC. It specifies CASSLGLPPVNEQFF. The V gene is TRBV9, the J gene TRBJ2-1; tentative D call: TRBD2 (6 bases). Trimming cost V 4 bases and J 6 bases, with 17 bases left between them. Germline assignment: CDR1 SGDLS and CDR2 YYNGEE. The CDR3 runs to 15 residues.

This chain joins TRBV11-1 and TRBJ2-2; D may be TRBD2 (5 bases). The CDR3 contains 13 residues. V lost 1 base, J lost 7 bases, and 7 bases lay in between. Germline V gives CDR1 SGHAT, CDR2 FQDESV (reference sequence). CDR3 residues: CASSLVEGGELFF. The CDR3 DNA sequence: TGTGCCAGCAGCTTAGTTGAGGGCGGGGAGCTGTTTTTT.

The chain joins TRBV20-1 to TRBJ2-7, with a tentative D call TRBD1 (5 bases). The CDR3 contains 13 residues. V was shortened by 3 bases and J by 0 bases, with 9 bases between the two germline ends. Germline CDR1 reads DFQATT; CDR2 reads SNEGSKA (reference sequence). As DNA, the CDR3 is TGCAGTGCTAGGGACATCCCCTCCTACGAGCAGTACTTC. Translated, it gives CSARDIPSYEQYF.

This clonotype counts as medium-sized. This chain connects TRBV20-1 to TRBJ2-1; no clear D gene. This CDR3 is built from 11 residues. Germline lookup yields CDR1 DFQATT and CDR2 SNEGSKA (reference sequence). The V and J ends lost 6 bases and 7 bases respectively, with 10 bases between them. The CDR3 DNA reads TGCAGTGCCCTAAAAGAGAATGAGCAGTTCTTC. It encodes CSALKENEQFF.

This clonotype was counted many times. J is TRBJ2-7 and V is TRBV27, with D perhaps TRBD2 (5 bases). The germline gives CDR1 MNHEY, CDR2 SMNVEV (reference sequence). Trimming stripped 4 bases from V and 6 bases from J, with 13 bases between. CDR3 length: 13 amino acids. The CDR3 nucleotides read TGTGCCAGCAGTTGGGCTAGGACTGGCGAGCAGTACTTC. The encoded protein is CASSWARTGEQYF.

This clonotype is medium-sized in the sample. The J gene is TRBJ2-1, the V gene TRBV6-1; the D call may be TRBD1 or TRBD2 (5 bases each). Trimming left V 3 bases short and J 0 bases short, with 9 bases between. The CDR3 runs 15 residues. Germline-derived CDR1 and CDR2 are MNHNS and SASEGT. DNA for the CDR3: TGTGCCAGCAGTGAGGGACGGAGCTCCTACAATGAGCAGTTCTTC. Translated: CASSEGRSSYNEQFF.

This clonotype showed up many times. V gene TRBV4-1 combines with J gene TRBJ1-4, with D possibly TRBD1 on 5 matching bases. CDR1 and CDR2 (germline): MGHRA, YSYEKL. This CDR3 is built from 15 residues. The V gene lost 0 bases and the J gene lost 8 bases, with 13 bases spanning the gap. The CDR3: CASSQDTGSSEKLFF. The CDR3 coding sequence is TGCGCCAGCAGCCAAGACACAGGTTCGTCGGAAAAACTGTTTTTT.

Only a few counts were recorded for this clonotype. The chain carries TRBV4-3 and TRBJ1-2; possible D gene TRBD1, 6 bases. The V and J ends lost 4 bases and 7 bases respectively, with 16 bases between them. Germline assignment: CDR1 LGHNA and CDR2 YSLEER. The CDR3 is made up of 14 amino acids. The CDR3 is CASSPERGSVGYTF. Here the CDR3 DNA reads TGCGCCAGCAGCCCCGAGAGGGGGAGCGTTGGCTACACCTTC.